This TCR beta chain was profiled in a study of blood T cell repertoires in COVID-19. Germline-derived CDR1 and CDR2 are SGHRS and YFSETQ. CDR3 length: 15 residues. The V gene lost 5 bases and the J gene lost 0 bases, with 9 bases spanning the gap. In the study's own analysis: Amplification with reference gene primers provided the estimates of nucleated cell counts. Sequencing used immunoSEQ multiplex PCR; TCRdb keeps in-frame clones, though not all of them. For V, J and clone size, that table is used; D and trimming come from the DNA. The sample carries 110,000 or so clones, approximately 82% recorded once.

The receptor's source is a woman aged 55-75 years with acute or convalescent COVID-19. Sequencing was carried out using peripheral blood. The chain carries TRBV5-1 and TRBJ1-6, with D uncertain. The CDR3 DNA sequence: TGCGCCAGCAGGGAGGATAGCTCCTATAATTCACCCCTCCACTTT. This gives the protein CASREDSSYNSPLHF.